This T cell receptor beta chain was obtained from a study of T-cell reconstitution after alpha-beta-depleted transplantation in children. General study findings and limits: After transplant, high TCRbeta diversity at day 60 in some patients arose from surviving recipient T cells and thymic progenitors. There were reportedly several hundred expanded graft clones from which alpha-beta T cells came about two months after transplant. Fresh T-cell production supplied most of the T-cell counts and diversity seen one year after transplant.

Library preparation (for TCRbeta) was performed with unique molecular identifiers. TCRdb re-called the PCR reads with MiXCR, one entry per CDR3 protein. The sample contains roughly 790,000 distinct CDR3 sequences, roughly 16% of which appear only once. As to this clonotype: Its antigen is currently unknown.

Germline values: CDR1 SGHRS, CDR2 YFSETQ. The CDR3 consists of 17 residues. The V end lost 4 bases, the J end lost 1 base, and 21 bases lay between the germline ends. This clonotype was obtained from a male patient younger than 18 who had a stem cell transplant for acute lymphoblastic leukemia, so the T cells may come from the graft donor. The J gene is TRBJ2-7, the V gene TRBV5-1; D is possibly TRBD1 (5 bases). Sample: PBMCs, mostly from graft donor cells, taken 360 days after TCRalphabeta/CD19-depleted stem cell transplant. The CDR3: CASSPTPLAGWSYEQYF. DNA of the CDR3: TGCGCCAGCAGCCCCACACCGCTGGCAGGGTGGTCCTACGAGCAGTACTTC.